These 24 T cell receptor beta chains were sequenced from one sample in a study of OX40 agonist ivuxolimab in advanced cancers. The repertoire was sequenced with immunoSEQ multiplex PCR; TCRdb's copy has only in-frame clones and lacks some. The table shows tens of thousands of clones, with approximately 90% occurring only once. The starting material was CD4+ or CD8+ T cells sorted from blood, obtained in a trial of the OX40 agonist ivuxolimab. The source is an adult with an advanced solid tumor such as melanoma, head and neck, liver or kidney cancer.

The gene calls are TRBV7-9 and TRBJ1-5, with no clear D. The length of the CDR3 is 13 residues. Trimming took off 5 bases at V and 7 bases at J, with 12 bases between the two ends. Germline CDR1 and CDR2: SEHNR and FQNEAQ (reference sequence). CDR3 nucleotides: TGTGCCAGCAGCCGTTCCTGGCGGCAGCCCCAGCATTTT. Translated: CASSRSWRQPQHF.

The CDR3 protein is CASSEKYFRTNTEAFF. In DNA, the CDR3 is TGTGCCAGCAGTGAAAAATATTTCAGGACGAACACTGAAGCTTTCTTT. The chain is built from TRBV6-1 and TRBJ1-1; D call uncertain. The CDR3 runs 16 residues. Per germline, CDR1 MNHNS and CDR2 SASEGT. The V gene lost 2 bases and the J gene lost 1 base, with 14 bases spanning the gap.

This clone was observed a single time. The chain links TRBV27 to TRBJ2-1, with D possibly being TRBD1 (5 bases). This CDR3 contains 14 residues. The germline V gene encodes CDR1 MNHEY and CDR2 SMNVEV (reference sequence). With 4 bases removed from V and 1 base from J, the gap between germline ends came to 8 bases. This chain's CDR3 is CASSWGGSYNEQFF. The CDR3 DNA follows: TGTGCCAGCAGTTGGGGCGGTTCCTACAATGAGCAGTTCTTC.

The chain carries TRBV13 and TRBJ2-7; 11 nucleotides match TRBD2. CDR1 is PRHDT, CDR2 FYEKMQ, per germline (reference sequence). This CDR3 has 15 residues. With V trimmed by 5 bases and J by 3 bases, 6 bases remained unmatched. The CDR3 nucleotides read TGTGCCAGCAGCCCCCCGGGACTAGCGGACTACGAGCAGTACTTC. It is translated as CASSPPGLADYEQYF.

The V call is TRBV5-1, the J call TRBJ2-7, with 10 bases aligning to TRBD1. Trimming at V came to 3 bases and at J to 6 bases, leaving 6 bases not matched to a gene. Germline V gene sequence: CDR1 SGHRS, CDR2 YFSETQ. CDR3 size: 14 residues. CDR3 sequence: CASSSTGTGVEQYF. In DNA, the CDR3 is TGCGCCAGCAGCTCCACCGGGACAGGGGTCGAGCAGTACTTC.

This chain links TRBV4-1 with TRBJ2-2; 8 bases map to TRBD2. Germline V lookup: CDR1 MGHRA, CDR2 YSYEKL. After removal of 0 bases from V and 5 bases from J, the junction contained 5 bases not matched to a gene. The CDR3 spans 16 residues. The CDR3 DNA follows: TGCGCCAGCAGCCAAGACCCGGGGGGGGCAACCGGGGAGCTGTTTTTT. Its translation is CASSQDPGGATGELFF.

CDR3 bases: TGTGCCAGCAGCTCAGAGACAGGGCCCACTGAAGCTTTCTTT. Translated: CASSSETGPTEAFF. V usage is TRBV13 and J usage is TRBJ1-1, with 7 bases aligning to TRBD1. Germline assignment: CDR1 PRHDT and CDR2 FYEKMQ (reference sequence). CDR3 size: 14 residues. Trimming cost V 4 bases and J 4 bases; bases outside gene matches: 6.

This clone showed up just once. The chain recombines TRBV7-9 with TRBJ2-7; TRBD1 agrees at 11 bases. Germline V gives CDR1 SEHNR, CDR2 FQNEAQ (reference sequence). The V gene end was trimmed by 1 base and the J gene end by 3 bases; junction bases not matched to a gene: 5. This CDR3 has 16 residues. CDR3 residues: CASSLGGQGVFYEQYF. The CDR3 coding sequence is TGTGCCAGCAGCTTAGGGGGACAGGGGGTTTTCTACGAGCAGTACTTC.

This chain links TRBV15 with TRBJ2-1; either TRBD1 or TRBD2 may supply D (5 bases each). This CDR3 spans 17 amino acids. The V gene's germline CDR1 is LNHNV and CDR2 YYDKDF (reference sequence). V was pared by 0 bases and J by 2 bases, with 14 bases between. CDR3 region: CATSRDRGVRAYNEQFF. CDR3 DNA: TGTGCCACCAGCAGAGACCGAGGGGTTCGGGCCTACAATGAGCAGTTCTTC.

This sequence joins TRBV5-1 and TRBJ2-1, with D perhaps matching TRBD2 (6 bases). This CDR3 region has 16 residues. V was pared by 0 bases and J by 0 bases, with 10 bases between. Germline-derived CDR1 and CDR2 are SGHRS and YFSETQ. CDR3 bases: TGCGCCAGCAGCTTGGGCGCCGGGAGCTCCTACAATGAGCAGTTCTTC. It encodes CASSLGAGSSYNEQFF. Full variable domain (remainder filled in from reference TRBV5-1 and TRBJ2-1): KAGVTQTPRYLIKTRGQQVTLSCSPISGHRSVSWYQQTPGQGLQFLFEYFSETQRNKGNFPGRFSGRQFSNSRSEMNVSTLELGDSALYLCASSLGAGSSYNEQFFGPGTRLTVL.

This chain connects TRBV11-3 to TRBJ1-1; maybe TRBD1 (5 bases). V was pared by 5 bases and J by 4 bases, with 20 bases between. The CDR3 sequence is 16 residues long. From germline, CDR1 is SGHNT and CDR2 YENEEA. CDR3 in DNA: TGTGCCAGCAGCCAACTACAGACAGAGGAGGGCACTGAAGCTTTCTTT. Translated: CASSQLQTEEGTEAFF. The variable domain in full, completed from reference TRBV11-3 and TRBJ1-1, reads EAGVVQSPRYKIIEKKQPVAFWCNPISGHNTLYWYLQNLGQGPELLIRYENEEAVDDSQLPKDRFSAERLKGVDSTLKIQPAELGDSAVYLCASSQLQTEEGTEAFFGQGTRLTVV.

In this sample, this clone turned up a few times. V gene TRBV28 combines with J gene TRBJ1-5; 7 bases agree with TRBD1. Losses at the gene ends were 5 bases for V and 6 bases for J; bases not matched to a gene: 7. This CDR3 spans 14 amino acids. From germline, CDR1 is MDHEN and CDR2 SYDVKM. CDR3 nucleotides: TGTGCCAGCAGTCCCGACAGGGTTACTCAGCCCCAGCATTTT. This gives the protein CASSPDRVTQPQHF.

V and J are TRBV12-5 and TRBJ1-2; D is perhaps TRBD1 (6 bases). This CDR3 has 14 amino acids. Looked up from germline, CDR1 is LGHNT and CDR2 is FRNRAP. V was pared by 1 base and J by 8 bases, with 14 bases between. CDR3 residues: CASGLEPTGYGYTF. The CDR3 coding sequence is TGTGCTAGTGGTTTGGAACCCACAGGGTACGGCTACACCTTC.

This rearrangement joins TRBV19 to TRBJ1-1; the D gene is possibly TRBD1 (5 bases). The CDR3 runs to 14 residues. Germline assignment: CDR1 LNHDA and CDR2 SQIVND (reference sequence). V gave up 5 bases and J gave up 7 bases, with 17 bases separating them. CDR3 residues: CASSASGVGNEAFF. The CDR3 DNA sequence: TGTGCCAGTAGTGCTTCGGGGGTAGGGAATGAAGCTTTCTTT.

This rearrangement joins TRBV4-1 to TRBJ1-5; D not resolved. CDR1 MGHRA and CDR2 YSYEKL come from the germline V gene. This CDR3 contains 15 residues. The V gene lost 1 base and the J gene lost 1 base, with 8 bases spanning the gap. CDR3 amino acids: CASSQGVGSNQPQHF. CDR3 DNA sequence: TGCGCCAGCAGCCAAGGAGTGGGGAGCAATCAGCCCCAGCATTTT.

This clone showed up just a few times. V gene TRBV11-2 combines with J gene TRBJ2-7, with D perhaps matching TRBD1 (5 bases). Trimming removed 6 bases at V and 3 bases at J, with 15 bases between. CDR1 and CDR2 (germline): SGHAT, FQNNGV. The CDR3 is made up of 14 amino acids. CDR3 sequence: CASSTGGHNYEQYF. As DNA, the CDR3 is TGTGCCAGCAGTACCGGTGGACATAACTACGAGCAGTACTTC. The variable domain in full, completed from reference TRBV11-2 and TRBJ2-7, reads EAGVAQSPRYKIIEKRQSVAFWCNPISGHATLYWYQQILGQGPKLLIQFQNNGVVDDSQLPKDRFSAERLKGVDSTLKIQPAKLEDSAVYLCASSTGGHNYEQYFGPGTRLTVT.

The chain employs TRBV27 and TRBJ2-7, with D possibly matching TRBD2 (6 bases). The CDR3 sequence is 13 residues long. V was cut by 5 bases and J by 6 bases, with 14 bases left in between. Germline loops: CDR1 MNHEY, CDR2 SMNVEV (reference sequence). Here the CDR3 reads CASSPTSLGEQYF. DNA for the CDR3: TGTGCCAGCAGTCCCACTAGCCTCGGCGAGCAGTACTTC.

The rearrangement joins TRBV19 to TRBJ2-1, with TRBD2 as a possible D gene (5 bases). Trimming removed 3 bases at V and 4 bases at J, with 10 bases between. Germline V gives CDR1 LNHDA, CDR2 SQIVND (reference sequence). The CDR3 has 14 amino acids. The CDR3 sequence is CASSIVTGYNEQFF. DNA for the CDR3: TGTGCCAGTAGTATCGTGACGGGGTACAATGAGCAGTTCTTC.

Only one count was recorded for this clone. This rearrangement joins TRBV29-1 to TRBJ2-7; TRBD2 matches 8 bases. The CDR3 sequence is 15 residues long. The germline CDR1 and CDR2 sequences are SQVTM and ANQGSEA. V was pared by 2 bases and J by 3 bases, with 9 bases of the junction left unmatched. Written as DNA, the CDR3 is TGCAGCGTTGAATCACCCGGACTAGCTGACTACGAGCAGTACTTC. Translation: CSVESPGLADYEQYF.

CDR3 sequence reads: CASSPAGTSYEQYF. The CDR3 region has the DNA TGTGCCAGCAGCCCAGCCGGGACTAGTTACGAGCAGTACTTC. The chain uses TRBV4-2 and TRBJ2-7; 8 bases fit TRBD2. The CDR3 covers 14 residues. V gave up 4 bases and J gave up 4 bases; unmatched junction bases: 6. Germline-derived CDR1 and CDR2 are LGHNA and YNFKEQ.

The CDR3 spells CASTFHRNTEAFF. CDR3 bases: TGTGCCAGCACATTTCACCGTAACACTGAAGCTTTCTTT. V is TRBV28 and J is TRBJ1-1; D is ambiguous. The CDR3 covers 13 residues. Germline CDR1 reads MDHEN; CDR2 reads SYDVKM. Trimming left V 7 bases short and J 2 bases short, with 11 bases between. The variable domain in full, completed from reference TRBV28 and TRBJ1-1, reads DVKVTQSSRYLVKRTGEKVFLECVQDMDHENMFWYRQDPGLGLRLIYFSYDVKMKEKGDIPEGYSVSREKKERFSLILESASTNQTSMYLCASTFHRNTEAFFGQGTRLTVV.

This chain links TRBV4-1 with TRBJ1-1, with TRBD1 matching over 9 bases. Trimming took 2 bases from V and 3 from J; bases not matched to a gene: 13. This CDR3 has 18 residues. CDR1 is MGHRA, CDR2 YSYEKL, per germline. CDR3 nucleotide sequence: TGCGCCAGCAGCCAACTTCTACAGGGGGCGGAGGGAGACACTGAAGCTTTCTTT. Its protein is CASSQLLQGAEGDTEAFF.

This chain joins TRBV13 and TRBJ2-7; either TRBD1 or TRBD2 may fit D (6 bases each). The CDR3 totals 14 residues. Trimming removed 5 bases at V and 4 bases at J, with 15 bases between. Germline V CDR1 and CDR2: PRHDT, FYEKMQ (reference sequence). The CDR3 nucleotides read TGTGCCAGCAGCCCGACCAGGGGAGGATACGAGCAGTACTTC. Translating gives CASSPTRGGYEQYF. Full variable domain (rest looked up from reference TRBV13 and TRBJ2-7): AAGVIQSPRHLIKEKRETATLKCYPIPRHDTVYWYQQGPGQDPQFLISFYEKMQSDKGSIPDRFSAQQFSDYHSELNMSSLELGDSALYFCASSPTRGGYEQYFGPGTRLTVT.

This clone was seen a few times. The genes are TRBV29-1 and TRBJ1-2; D call uncertain. This CDR3 is built from 12 residues. Germline loops: CDR1 SQVTM, CDR2 ANQGSEA. Deletions cut 6 bases from V and 4 bases from J, with 12 bases between. The CDR3 region is CSVPREGYGYTF. The CDR3 DNA reads as TGCAGCGTGCCAAGGGAAGGCTATGGCTACACCTTC.